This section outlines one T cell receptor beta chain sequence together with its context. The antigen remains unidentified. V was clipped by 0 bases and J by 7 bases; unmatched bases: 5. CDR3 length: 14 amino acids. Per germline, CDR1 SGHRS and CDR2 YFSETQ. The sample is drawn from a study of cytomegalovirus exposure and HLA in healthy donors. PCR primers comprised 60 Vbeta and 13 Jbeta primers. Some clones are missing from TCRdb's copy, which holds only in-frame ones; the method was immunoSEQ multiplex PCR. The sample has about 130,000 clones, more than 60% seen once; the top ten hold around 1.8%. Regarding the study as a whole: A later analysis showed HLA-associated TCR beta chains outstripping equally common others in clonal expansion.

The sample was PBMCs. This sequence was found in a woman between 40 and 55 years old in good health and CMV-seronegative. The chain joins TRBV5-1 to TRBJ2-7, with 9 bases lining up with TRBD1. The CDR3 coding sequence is TGCGCCAGCAGCTTGGCGGGACAGGGTATGGAGCAGTACTTC. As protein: CASSLAGQGMEQYF.